The next 27 T cell receptor beta chains were all read from a single sample in a study of CD8+ T cells in alopecia areata. cDNA serving as the sequencing template came from extracted, reverse transcribed RNA. Method: immunoSEQ multiplex PCR; TCRdb's copy keeps in-frame clones and lacks some. The table includes about 190,000 clones, 59% detected once. Sequenced material: CD4+ T cells sorted from blood, taken at week 0. The receptor source for this set is a human donor with alopecia areata.

V and J are TRBV14 and TRBJ2-3, with 11 positions matching TRBD2. The CDR3 is made up of 17 amino acids. V dropped 4 bases and J dropped 0; count of bases not matched to a gene: 6. Germline assignment: CDR1 SGHDN and CDR2 FVKESK. CDR3 loop: CASSPFSGGGSTDTQYF. CDR3 in DNA: TGTGCCAGCAGCCCGTTTAGCGGGGGGGGAAGCACAGATACGCAGTATTTT. Drawing the rest from reference TRBV14 and TRBJ2-3, the complete variable domain is EAGVTQFPSHSVIEKGQTVTLRCDPISGHDNLYWYRRVMGKEIKFLLHFVKESKQDESGMPNNRFLAERTGGTYSTLKVQPAELEDSGVYFCASSPFSGGGSTDTQYFGPGTRLTVL.

V gene TRBV29-1 combines with J gene TRBJ2-1; 10 nucleotides match TRBD2. The V gene's germline CDR1 is SQVTM and CDR2 ANQGSEA. The CDR3 runs to 16 residues. Trimming took 5 bases from V and 3 from J; bases not matched to a gene: 10. The CDR3 spells CSVRPSGGDYYNEQFF. The DNA of the CDR3 is TGCAGCGTTAGGCCTAGCGGGGGAGACTACTACAATGAGCAGTTCTTC.

About this clone itself: Other nucleotide sequences from this sample produce the same CDR3. This chain links TRBV20-1 with TRBJ2-5; D is undetermined. Germline V CDR1 and CDR2: DFQATT, SNEGSKA (reference sequence). CDR3 size: 10 residues. Trimming cost V 3 bases and J 5 bases, with 4 bases left between them. The CDR3 nucleotides are TGCAGTGCTAGGGAGGAGACCCAGTACTTC. Translation: CSAREETQYF.

With regard to this clone: The junction shows a germline mismatch at one end, possibly a read error. The V and J genes are TRBV5-6 and TRBJ1-1; D call uncertain. Germline lookup yields CDR1 SGHDT and CDR2 YYEEEE. CDR3 length equals 11 residues. CDR3 residues: CASSRRGFGNF. The CDR3 DNA sequence: TGTGCCAGCAGCAGGAGAGGTTTTGGCAATTTT.

This chain uses TRBV4-2 with TRBJ1-2; 7 positions agree with TRBD1. From germline, CDR1 is LGHNA and CDR2 YNFKEQ. V lost 5 bases to trimming and J lost 8 bases; unmatched junction nucleotides: 11. The CDR3 runs 14 residues. CDR3 residues: CASSAATGAYGYTF. The CDR3 DNA follows: TGTGCCAGCAGCGCCGCTACAGGGGCCTACGGCTACACCTTC.

The chain joins TRBV1 to TRBJ2-7. TRBV1 represents a pseudogene. This CDR3 has 15 amino acids. CDR3 DNA sequence: TGCACCACCCCCGGGGCGTCCGTTAAGAGCCACGAGCAGTACTTC. It specifies CTTPGASVKSHEQYF.

V and J are TRBV29-1 and TRBJ2-2; D remains ambiguous. The V end was cut by 7 bases, the J end by 0 bases, with 9 bases between. The CDR3 runs 13 residues. CDR1 SQVTM and CDR2 ANQGSEA come from the germline V gene. The CDR3 nucleotides are TGCAGCGGACAAGGCCCGAACACCGGGGAGCTGTTTTTT. It is translated as CSGQGPNTGELFF.

J is TRBJ2-7 and V is TRBV27; D ambiguous. This CDR3 is 13 amino acids long. The V gene lost 0 bases and the J gene lost 4 bases, with 7 bases spanning the gap. CDR1 is MNHEY and CDR2 is SMNVEV in the germline V gene (reference sequence). CDR3 amino acids: CASSLSRAYEQYF. As DNA, the CDR3 is TGTGCCAGCAGTTTATCCCGGGCTTACGAGCAGTACTTC.

This clone was detected only a few times. The chain recombines TRBV7-3 with TRBJ1-5, with a possible D match to TRBD1 (5 bases). Germline CDR1 SGHTA, CDR2 FQGTGA. V lost 6 bases and J lost 4, with 10 bases in between. The CDR3 covers 13 residues. CDR3: CASSQGNNQPQHF. CDR3 bases: TGTGCCAGCAGTCAGGGTAATAATCAGCCCCAGCATTTT.

The chain uses TRBV7-2 and TRBJ1-4, with 7 bases lining up with TRBD1. The CDR3 runs 17 residues. With 1 base clipped from V and 5 bases from J, the junction kept 10 bases outside the gene matches. CDR1 and CDR2 from the germline V gene are SGHTA and FQGNSA. The DNA for the CDR3 is TGTGCCAGCAGCTTAGAGGGGACAGCTCGACGGAATGAAAAACTGTTTTTT. Protein: CASSLEGTARRNEKLFF.

This clone was observed a few times. The chain carries TRBV29-1 and TRBJ2-5; TRBD1 is a possible D gene (6 bases). The CDR3 covers 11 residues. From germline, CDR1 is SQVTM and CDR2 ANQGSEA. V was pared by 7 bases and J by 5 bases, with 11 bases between. The CDR3 DNA follows: TGCAGCGGTGGGACAAGGGAGACCCAGTACTTC. This encodes CSGGTRETQYF.

The J gene is TRBJ1-1, the V gene TRBV29-1, with a weak D call TRBD1 (6 bases). Trimming removed 5 bases from V and 1 base from J, with 17 bases in between. The germline V gene has CDR1 SQVTM and CDR2 ANQGSEA. CDR3 size: 15 residues. The CDR3 DNA reads as TGCAGCGTTCTAAGGCATCGGGGGCAGAACACTGAAGCTTTCTTT. Protein: CSVLRHRGQNTEAFF.

A remark on this clone: At one end, the junction sequence differs from germline, possibly due to a read error. The chain combines TRBV5-1 with TRBJ2-3; D gene unclear. The germline CDR1 and CDR2 sequences are SGHRS and YFSETQ. The CDR3 covers 11 residues. As DNA, the CDR3 is TGCGCCAGCCGCTTTTCTGGTACGCAGTATTTT. Translation: CASRFSGTQYF.

This clone showed up just a few times. The V call is TRBV30, the J call TRBJ1-1, with D perhaps matching TRBD1 (6 bases). CDR3 length: 15 residues. Germline V gene lookup returns CDR1 GTSNPN and CDR2 SVGIG (reference sequence). Trimming stripped 1 base from V and 5 bases from J, with 17 bases between. The CDR3 is CAWSAAASGATEAFF. CDR3 DNA: TGTGCCTGGAGTGCGGCCGCCTCGGGGGCGACTGAAGCTTTCTTT.

The V gene is TRBV29-1, the J gene TRBJ1-2; 10 nucleotides line up with TRBD1. Germline V gene data show CDR1 as SQVTM and CDR2 as ANQGSEA. The CDR3 loop spans 13 amino acids. J was trimmed by 8 bases and V by 6 bases; bases with no gene match: 9. CDR3 loop: CSVPGTGAGGYTF. In DNA form, the CDR3 reads TGCAGCGTACCCGGGACAGGGGCGGGGGGCTACACCTTC.

The CDR3 DNA sequence: TGTGCCAGCAATACAGTCTACGAGCAGTACTTC. Translating gives CASNTVYEQYF. The gene calls are TRBV2 and TRBJ2-7, with D hard to call. Germline lookup yields CDR1 SNHLY and CDR2 FYNNEI. V dropped 7 bases and J dropped 3 bases, with 7 bases sitting between them. The CDR3 contains 11 residues.

V and J are TRBV6-5 and TRBJ1-6; D unresolved. V dropped 7 bases and J dropped 0 bases, with 10 bases sitting between them. This CDR3 has 15 amino acids. CDR1 is MNHEY and CDR2 is SVGAGI in the germline V gene. The chain's CDR3 is CASTKESSYNSPLHF. The CDR3 region has the DNA TGTGCCAGCACCAAGGAGAGCTCCTATAATTCACCCCTCCACTTT.

As DNA, the CDR3 is TGTGCCAGCAGCTTAGTCTTAGGGAGAGAGCATGAGCAGTTCTTC. The encoded protein is CASSLVLGREHEQFF. This chain uses TRBV11-2 with TRBJ2-1; maybe TRBD2 (5 bases). Trimming shortened V by 1 base and J by 8 bases, and 15 bases separated the two germline ends. The length of the CDR3 is 15 residues. Per germline, CDR1 SGHAT and CDR2 FQNNGV. Together with reference TRBV11-2 and TRBJ2-1, the CDR3 gives the full variable domain: EAGVAQSPRYKIIEKRQSVAFWCNPISGHATLYWYQQILGQGPKLLIQFQNNGVVDDSQLPKDRFSAERLKGVDSTLKIQPAKLEDSAVYLCASSLVLGREHEQFFGPGTRLTVL.

The chain employs TRBV29-1 and TRBJ2-5; D is possibly TRBD1 (5 bases). The CDR3 is 13 amino acids. Trimming removed 6 bases from V and 2 bases from J, with 13 bases in between. CDR1 is SQVTM, CDR2 ANQGSEA, per germline. Here the CDR3 reads CSVIRVRQETQYF. DNA for the CDR3: TGCAGCGTAATCAGGGTCAGGCAAGAGACCCAGTACTTC.

As DNA, the CDR3 is TGTGCCAGCAGCCCGACAGTGAACACCGGGGAGCTGTTTTTT. Its translation is CASSPTVNTGELFF. The rearrangement links TRBV2 to TRBJ2-2; D may be TRBD1 (5 bases). CDR3 size: 14 residues. V was shortened by 6 bases and J by 1 base, with 9 bases between the two germline ends. Looked up from germline, CDR1 is SNHLY and CDR2 is FYNNEI.

The V gene is TRBV30, the J gene TRBJ2-7; 10 bases map to TRBD1. The CDR3 spans 14 residues. Germline-derived CDR1 and CDR2 are GTSNPN and SVGIG (reference sequence). Trimming cost V 7 bases and J 2 bases; bases outside gene matches: 8. In DNA, the CDR3 is TGTGCCTCCTCGCGCGGGACAGGGGCCTACGAGCAGTACTTC. Translated: CASSRGTGAYEQYF.

The rearrangement links TRBV30 to TRBJ2-7; D gene ambiguous. Germline CDR1 is GTSNPN and CDR2 is SVGIG (reference sequence). This CDR3 has 12 residues. The V and J ends lost 6 bases and 6 bases respectively, with 15 bases between them. The CDR3: CACEVSSVEQYF. Here the CDR3 DNA reads TGTGCCTGCGAGGTCTCTTCGGTCGAGCAGTACTTC.

V gene TRBV29-1 combines with J gene TRBJ1-2; D is ambiguous. The ends were cut back, 5 bases at V and 0 bases at J, with 7 bases in the middle. The V gene's germline CDR1 is SQVTM and CDR2 ANQGSEA. CDR3 length: 12 amino acids. CDR3 sequence reads: CSVRQTNYGYTF. CDR3 bases: TGCAGCGTTCGGCAGACTAACTATGGCTACACCTTC.

The rearrangement links TRBV14 to TRBJ2-5; D ambiguous. Trimming removed 5 bases at V and 7 bases at J, with 23 bases between. CDR1 is SGHDN and CDR2 is FVKESK in the germline V gene. This CDR3 spans 16 amino acids. The CDR3 loop is CASSIMLQAPPATQYF. DNA for the CDR3: TGTGCCAGCAGCATTATGTTGCAGGCGCCACCAGCGACCCAGTACTTC.

This chain connects TRBV7-9 to TRBJ2-7; the D gene is possibly TRBD1 (5 bases). CDR1 SEHNR and CDR2 FQNEAQ come from the germline V gene (reference sequence). The length of the CDR3 is 18 residues. V lost 2 bases to trimming and J lost 0 bases, with 20 bases between them. The DNA for the CDR3 is TGTGCCAGCAGCTTACCCAGGGCAGCACTGGGGCCCTCCTACGAGCAGTACTTC. It codes for CASSLPRAALGPSYEQYF.

This clone showed up just a few times. Other nucleotide sequences from this sample produce the same CDR3. This rearrangement joins TRBV30 to TRBJ2-5, with 7 bases lining up with TRBD1. The CDR3 totals 14 residues. The V gene's germline CDR1 is GTSNPN and CDR2 SVGIG (reference sequence). V lost 0 bases, J lost 6 bases, and 7 bases stayed unmatched. The CDR3 here is CAWSVGPGGKTQYF. The CDR3 DNA reads as TGTGCCTGGAGTGTCGGCCCAGGGGGAAAGACCCAGTACTTC. The full variable domain, completed using reference TRBV30 and TRBJ2-5, is SQTIHQWPATLVQPVGSPLSLECTVEGTSNPNLYWYRQAAGRGLQLLFYSVGIGQISSEVPQNLSASRPQDRQFILSSKKLLLSDSGFYLCAWSVGPGGKTQYFGPGTRLLVL.

This clone has more than one count but fewer than ten. V and J are TRBV29-1 and TRBJ1-4; 8 positions agree with TRBD1. Germline V lookup: CDR1 SQVTM, CDR2 ANQGSEA. Trimming cost V 4 bases and J 3 bases; bases outside gene matches: 7. The CDR3 is 15 amino acids. The CDR3 coding sequence is TGCAGCGTTGCGGCGGCAGGGGGCTCTAATGAAAAACTGTTTTTT. Translating it yields CSVAAAGGSNEKLFF. The variable domain in full, with the rest retrieved from reference TRBV29-1 and TRBJ1-4, is SAVISQKPSRDICQRGTSLTIQCQVDSQVTMMFWYRQQPGQSLTLIATANQGSEATYESGFVIDKFPISRPNLTFSTLTVSNMSPEDSSIYLCSVAAAGGSNEKLFFGSGTQLSVL.